Given below is one T cell receptor (beta chain) in context. Its matching antigen is unknown. J gave up 2 bases and V 5 bases, and 8 bases lay outside the gene matches. Germline assignment: CDR1 GTSNPN and CDR2 SVGIG (reference sequence). The CDR3 consists of 17 residues. The data stem from a study of cytomegalovirus exposure and HLA in healthy donors. Across the study: In a later analysis, it was reported that the 110 or so validation repertoires had been produced on the same platform as the 600 to 850 repertoires belonging to the first cohort.

General observations from the study: Most TCR sequences were seen very rarely across donors, but some public TCRs occurred in many. Three CMV-associated chains were confirmed in vitro to be specific for CMV antigens.

The assay was immunoSEQ multiplex PCR, and TCRdb's table has in-frame clones only and misses some. Among about 360,000 clones listed, about nine tenths were seen once. The J gene is TRBJ2-2, the V gene TRBV30, with 13 bases that match TRBD2. The TCR was taken from a woman aged 18-35 years in good health and CMV-seronegative. Sequences were obtained from PBMCs. The CDR3 spells CAWSKTSGGFNTGELFF. The CDR3 DNA is TGTGCCTGGTCGAAGACTAGCGGGGGGTTTAACACCGGGGAGCTGTTTTTT.